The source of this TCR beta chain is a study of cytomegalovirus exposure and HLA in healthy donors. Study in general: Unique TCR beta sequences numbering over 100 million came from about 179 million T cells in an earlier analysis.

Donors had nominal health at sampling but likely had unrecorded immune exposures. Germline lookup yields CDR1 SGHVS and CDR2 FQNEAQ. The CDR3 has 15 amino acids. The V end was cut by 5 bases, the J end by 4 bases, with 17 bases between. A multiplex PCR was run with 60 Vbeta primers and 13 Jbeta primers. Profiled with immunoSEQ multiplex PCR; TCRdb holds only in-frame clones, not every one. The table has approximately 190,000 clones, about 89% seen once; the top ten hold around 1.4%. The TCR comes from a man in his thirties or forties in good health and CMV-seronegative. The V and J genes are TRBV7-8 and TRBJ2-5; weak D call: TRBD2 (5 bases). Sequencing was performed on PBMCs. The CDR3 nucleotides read TGTGCCAGCAGCCGCCTTCGCCAGCGGAGAGAGACCCAGTACTTC. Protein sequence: CASSRLRQRRETQYF.